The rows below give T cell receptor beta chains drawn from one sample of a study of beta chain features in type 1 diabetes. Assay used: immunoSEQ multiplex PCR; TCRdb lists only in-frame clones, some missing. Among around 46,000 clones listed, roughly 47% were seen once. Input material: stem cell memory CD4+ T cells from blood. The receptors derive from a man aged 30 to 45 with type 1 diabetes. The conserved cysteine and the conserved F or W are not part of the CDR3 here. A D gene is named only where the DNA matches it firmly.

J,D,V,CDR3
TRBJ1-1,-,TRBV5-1,ASRFTGKRKVAEAF
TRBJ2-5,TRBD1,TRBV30,AWGTVRETQY
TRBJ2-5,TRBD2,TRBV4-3,ASSQERAGYQETQY
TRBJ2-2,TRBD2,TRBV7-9,ASRFTTSGIGELF
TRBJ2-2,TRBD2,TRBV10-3,AISGEGNTGELF
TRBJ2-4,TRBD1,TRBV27,ASSLRGLAKNIQY
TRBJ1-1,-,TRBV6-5,ACHGGRSEAF
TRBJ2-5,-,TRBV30,AWSVPRMYQETQY
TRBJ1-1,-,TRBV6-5,ASSYRAGGTEAF
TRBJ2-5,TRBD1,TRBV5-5,ASRSGTGGETQY
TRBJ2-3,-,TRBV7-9,ASSFLFLTTSTDTQY
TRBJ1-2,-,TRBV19,ASSTNRVGGYT
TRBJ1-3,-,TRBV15,ATSRAIQVNSGNTIY
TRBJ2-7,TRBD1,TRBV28,ASSGQGYEQY
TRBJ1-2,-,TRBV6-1,AIRPGHQNYGYT
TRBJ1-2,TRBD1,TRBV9,ASSPGQDIYGYT
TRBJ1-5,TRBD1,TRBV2,ASRETGGYQPQH
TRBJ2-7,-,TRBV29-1,SVAGGSYEQY
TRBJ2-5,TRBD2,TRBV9,ASSVGGLAGRYETQY
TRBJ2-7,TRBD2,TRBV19,ASSPGTSLYEQY
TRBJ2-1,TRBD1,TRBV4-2,ASMPAGGASYNEQF
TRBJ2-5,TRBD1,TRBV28,ASSSTGSQYETQY